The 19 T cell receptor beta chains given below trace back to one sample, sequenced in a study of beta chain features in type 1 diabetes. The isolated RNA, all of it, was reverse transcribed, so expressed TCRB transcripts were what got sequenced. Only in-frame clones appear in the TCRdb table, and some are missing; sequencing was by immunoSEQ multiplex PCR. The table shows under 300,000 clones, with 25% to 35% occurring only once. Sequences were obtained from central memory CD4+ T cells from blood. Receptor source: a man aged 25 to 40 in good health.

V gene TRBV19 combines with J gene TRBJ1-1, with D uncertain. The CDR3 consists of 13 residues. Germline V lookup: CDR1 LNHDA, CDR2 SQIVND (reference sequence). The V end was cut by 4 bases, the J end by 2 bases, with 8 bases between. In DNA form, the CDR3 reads TGTGCCAGTAGTACAGGTGACAACACTGAAGCTTTCTTT. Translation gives CASSTGDNTEAFF.

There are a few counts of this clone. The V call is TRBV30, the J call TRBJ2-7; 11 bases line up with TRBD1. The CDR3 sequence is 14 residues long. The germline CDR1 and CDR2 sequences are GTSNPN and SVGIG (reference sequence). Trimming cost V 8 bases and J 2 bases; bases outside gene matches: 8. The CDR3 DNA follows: TGTGCCCGTCAGGGACAGGGGGAAACCTACGAGCAGTACTTC. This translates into CARQGQGETYEQYF.

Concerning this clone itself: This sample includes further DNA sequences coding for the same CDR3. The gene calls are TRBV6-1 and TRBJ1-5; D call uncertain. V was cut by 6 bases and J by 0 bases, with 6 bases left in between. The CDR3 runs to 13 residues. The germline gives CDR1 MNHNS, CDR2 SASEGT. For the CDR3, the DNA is TGTGCCAGCAGGGCGTATAGCAATCAGCCCCAGCATTTT. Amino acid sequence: CASRAYSNQPQHF.

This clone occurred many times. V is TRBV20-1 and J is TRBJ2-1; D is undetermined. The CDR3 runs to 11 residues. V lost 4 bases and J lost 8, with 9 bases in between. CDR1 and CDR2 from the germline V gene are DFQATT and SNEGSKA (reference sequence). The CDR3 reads CSANRNDEQFF. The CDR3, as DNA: TGCAGTGCTAATCGGAACGATGAGCAGTTCTTC.

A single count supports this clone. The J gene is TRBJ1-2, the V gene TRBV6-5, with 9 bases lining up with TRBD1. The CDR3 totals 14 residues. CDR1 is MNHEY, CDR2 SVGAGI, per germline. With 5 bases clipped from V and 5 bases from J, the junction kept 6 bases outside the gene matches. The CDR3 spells CASSRDDRGYGYTF. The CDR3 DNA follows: TGTGCCAGCAGTCGGGACGACAGGGGGTATGGCTACACCTTC.

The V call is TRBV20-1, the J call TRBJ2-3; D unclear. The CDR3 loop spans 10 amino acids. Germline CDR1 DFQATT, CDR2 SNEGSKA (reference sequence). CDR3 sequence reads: CSSMMDTQYF. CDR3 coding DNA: TGCAGCTCCATGATGGATACGCAGTATTTT.

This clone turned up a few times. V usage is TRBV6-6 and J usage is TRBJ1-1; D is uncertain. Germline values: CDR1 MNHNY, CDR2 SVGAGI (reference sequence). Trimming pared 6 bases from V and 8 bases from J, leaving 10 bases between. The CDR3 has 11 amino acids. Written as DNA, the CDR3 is TGTGCCAGCAGGGAGAGAATAGAAGCTTTCTTT. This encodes CASRERIEAFF.

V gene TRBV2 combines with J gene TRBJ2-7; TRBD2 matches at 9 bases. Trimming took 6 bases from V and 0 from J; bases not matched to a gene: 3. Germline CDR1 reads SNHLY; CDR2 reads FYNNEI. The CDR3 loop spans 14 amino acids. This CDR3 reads CASSPGLASYEQYF. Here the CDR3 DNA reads TGTGCCAGCAGCCCGGGACTAGCCTCCTACGAGCAGTACTTC.

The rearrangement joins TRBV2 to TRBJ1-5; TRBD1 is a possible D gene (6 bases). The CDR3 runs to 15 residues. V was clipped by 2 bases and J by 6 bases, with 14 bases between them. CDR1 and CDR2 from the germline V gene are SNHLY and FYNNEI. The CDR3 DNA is TGTGCCAGCAGTGAAAAGGGGGGAGCGGGTCAGCCCCAGCATTTT. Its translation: CASSEKGGAGQPQHF.

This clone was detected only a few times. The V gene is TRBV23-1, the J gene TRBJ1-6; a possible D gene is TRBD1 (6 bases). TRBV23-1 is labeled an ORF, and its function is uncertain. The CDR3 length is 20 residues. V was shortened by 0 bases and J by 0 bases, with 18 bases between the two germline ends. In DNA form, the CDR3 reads TGCGCCAGCAGTCAATCCAGCCGGGGGCAGACGAGCTCCTATAATTCACCCCTCCACTTT. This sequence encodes CASSQSSRGQTSSYNSPLHF.

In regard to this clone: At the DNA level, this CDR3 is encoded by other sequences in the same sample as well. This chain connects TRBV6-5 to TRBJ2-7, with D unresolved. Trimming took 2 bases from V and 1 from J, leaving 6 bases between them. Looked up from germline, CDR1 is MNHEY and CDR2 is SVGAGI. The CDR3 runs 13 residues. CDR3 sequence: CASSYRDSYEQYF. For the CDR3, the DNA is TGTGCCAGCAGTTACAGGGATTCCTACGAGCAGTACTTC.

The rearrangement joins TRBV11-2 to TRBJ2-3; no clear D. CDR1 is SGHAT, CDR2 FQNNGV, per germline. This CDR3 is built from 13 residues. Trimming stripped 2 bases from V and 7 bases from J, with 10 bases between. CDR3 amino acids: CASSLNSGNTQYF. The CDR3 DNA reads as TGTGCCAGCAGCTTAAACTCGGGTAATACGCAGTATTTT.

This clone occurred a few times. CDR3 sequence reads: CASSYPRAENNEQFF. DNA of the CDR3: TGTGCCAGCAGTTACCCTAGGGCAGAGAACAATGAGCAGTTCTTC. This rearrangement joins TRBV6-5 to TRBJ2-1; D remains unclear. Germline lookup yields CDR1 MNHEY and CDR2 SVGAGI. There are 15 residues in the CDR3. The ends were cut back, 2 bases at V and 5 bases at J, with 13 bases in the middle.

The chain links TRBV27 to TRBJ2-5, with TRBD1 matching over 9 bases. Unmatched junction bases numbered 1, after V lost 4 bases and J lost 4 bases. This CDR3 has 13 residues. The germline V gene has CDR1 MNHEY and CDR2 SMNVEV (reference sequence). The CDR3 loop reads CASSWTGVETQYF. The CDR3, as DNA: TGTGCCAGCAGTTGGACAGGGGTAGAGACCCAGTACTTC.

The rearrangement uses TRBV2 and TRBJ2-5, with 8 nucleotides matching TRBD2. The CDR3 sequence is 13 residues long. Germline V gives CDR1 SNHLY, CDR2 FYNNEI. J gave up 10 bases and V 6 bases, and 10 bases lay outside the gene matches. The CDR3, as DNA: TGTGCCAGCAGCGTCAGCGGGGGAGGGTTCCAGTACTTC. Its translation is CASSVSGGGFQYF.

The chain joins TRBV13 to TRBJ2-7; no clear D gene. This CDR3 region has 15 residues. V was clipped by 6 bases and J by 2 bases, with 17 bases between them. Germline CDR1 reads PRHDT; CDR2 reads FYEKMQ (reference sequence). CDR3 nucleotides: TGTGCCAGCAGTTTCCGTGCTGGCGGAGCCTACGAGCAGTACTTC. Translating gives CASSFRAGGAYEQYF.

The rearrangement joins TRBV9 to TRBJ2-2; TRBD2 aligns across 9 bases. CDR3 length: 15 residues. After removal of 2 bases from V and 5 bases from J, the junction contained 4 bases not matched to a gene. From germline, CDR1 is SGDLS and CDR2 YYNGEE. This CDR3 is CASSVSGSVTGELFF. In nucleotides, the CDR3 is TGTGCCAGCAGCGTTAGCGGGAGTGTAACCGGGGAGCTGTTTTTT.

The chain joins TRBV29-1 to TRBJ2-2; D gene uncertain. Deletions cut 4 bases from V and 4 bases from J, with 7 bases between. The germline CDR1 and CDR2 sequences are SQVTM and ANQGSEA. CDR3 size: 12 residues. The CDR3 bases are TGCAGCGTTGCGCATTTCACCGGGGAGCTGTTTTTT. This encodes CSVAHFTGELFF.

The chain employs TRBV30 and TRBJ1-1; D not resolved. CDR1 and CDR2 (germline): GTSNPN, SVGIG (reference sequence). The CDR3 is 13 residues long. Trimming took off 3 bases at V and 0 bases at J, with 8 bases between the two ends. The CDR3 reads CAWRPGLNTEAFF. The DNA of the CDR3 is TGTGCCTGGAGACCGGGTTTGAACACTGAAGCTTTCTTT.